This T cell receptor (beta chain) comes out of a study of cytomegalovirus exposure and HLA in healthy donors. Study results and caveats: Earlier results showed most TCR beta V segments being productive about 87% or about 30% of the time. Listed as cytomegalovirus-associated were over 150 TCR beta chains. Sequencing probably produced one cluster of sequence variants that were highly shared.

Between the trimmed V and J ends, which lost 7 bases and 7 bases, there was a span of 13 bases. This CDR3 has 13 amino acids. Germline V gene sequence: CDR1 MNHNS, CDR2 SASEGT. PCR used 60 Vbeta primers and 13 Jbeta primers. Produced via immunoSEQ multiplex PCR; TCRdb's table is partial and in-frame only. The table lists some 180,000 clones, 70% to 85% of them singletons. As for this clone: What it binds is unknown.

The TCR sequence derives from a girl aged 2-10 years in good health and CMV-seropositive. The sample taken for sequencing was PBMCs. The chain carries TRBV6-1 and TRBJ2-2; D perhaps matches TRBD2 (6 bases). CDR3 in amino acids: CASMGGGGGELFF. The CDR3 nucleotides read TGTGCCAGCATGGGGGGAGGTGGCGGGGAGCTGTTTTTT.